The 28 T cell receptor beta chains given below trace back to one sample, sequenced in a study of T cells expressing NK-cell markers. TCRdb reanalyzed the 5' RACE reads, giving one entry per CDR3 protein sequence and no DNA. This table lists a few hundred thousand distinct CDR3 sequences. Sequencing used blood T cells: a sorted CD56 or NKG2C T cell subset, CD4+ or CD8+ T cells, or bulk PBMC T cells (not recorded which). The source is a man aged 18-69 years in good health.

The chain joins TRBV24-1 to TRBJ2-3; TCRdb designates TRBD1, a call that cannot be tested without DNA. Germline V gives CDR1 KGHDR, CDR2 SFDVKD. There are 16 residues in the CDR3. This CDR3 reads CAPLGREKSLTDTQYF.

The chain employs TRBV15 and TRBJ2-2; lacking DNA, the TRBD1 call made by TCRdb goes unchecked. Germline V CDR1 and CDR2: LNHNV, YYDKDF (reference sequence). The CDR3 length is 16 residues. This chain's CDR3 is CATSRGGQGGTGELFF.

V is TRBV6-1 and J is TRBJ1-6. CDR3 length: 14 amino acids. Germline assignment: CDR1 MNHNS and CDR2 SASEGT. The CDR3 region is CASGRTTLGSPLHF.

The rearrangement uses TRBV9 and TRBJ2-4; there is no DNA to check the TCRdb D call of TRBD1. The germline V gene encodes CDR1 SGDLS and CDR2 YYNGEE. This CDR3 is built from 16 residues. The CDR3: CASSEAGGTAKNIQYF.

This chain joins TRBV5-1 and TRBJ1-1. This CDR3 contains 15 residues. Germline lookup yields CDR1 SGHRS and CDR2 YFSETQ. Here the CDR3 reads CASSLGGLSNTEAFF.

The V call is TRBV6-5, the J call TRBJ1-2; TCRdb proposes TRBD1, but this gene call is untestable without DNA. The CDR3 consists of 16 residues. Germline-derived CDR1 and CDR2 are MNHEY and SVGAGI. This chain's CDR3 is CASSYSEGGINYGYTF.

CDR3 sequence reads: CASGAGTGEETQYF. V and J are TRBV5-1 and TRBJ2-5; TCRdb selects TRBD1, and the lack of DNA leaves this call unchecked. Germline V gene lookup returns CDR1 SGHRS and CDR2 YFSETQ. This CDR3 spans 14 amino acids.

The CDR3 loop reads CASNLVLEGYTF. The genes are TRBV6-1 and TRBJ1-2. The CDR3 consists of 12 residues. Germline assignment: CDR1 MNHNS and CDR2 SASEGT.

CDR3 region: CASSFTRTSYEQYF. This chain uses TRBV5-5 with TRBJ2-7. Per the germline V gene, CDR1 is SGHKS and CDR2 is YYEKEE (reference sequence). The CDR3 length is 14 residues.

This CDR3 reads CASSLGRGGRGQPQHF. The chain employs TRBV11-2 and TRBJ1-5; there is no DNA to check the TCRdb D call of TRBD1. Per germline, CDR1 SGHAT and CDR2 FQNNGV. This CDR3 contains 16 residues.

The chain's CDR3 is CASSPRTRTGGGRYNSPLHF. The chain carries TRBV18 and TRBJ1-6; checking the TCRdb D call of TRBD1 is not possible without DNA. This CDR3 has 20 residues. Germline V gene lookup returns CDR1 KGHSH and CDR2 LQKENI.

J is TRBJ2-7 and V is TRBV7-9; TCRdb's D call, TRBD2, is unchecked because there is no DNA. Germline V CDR1 and CDR2: SEHNR, FQNEAQ (reference sequence). The CDR3 runs 14 residues. The CDR3 is CASSFGGTIYEQYF.

V is TRBV18 and J is TRBJ2-2. The CDR3 length is 14 residues. Germline V lookup: CDR1 KGHSH, CDR2 LQKENI. This CDR3 is CASSTRSSAGELFF.

CDR3 residues: CASSPEAGSNQPQHF. The chain carries TRBV7-9 and TRBJ1-5. The germline gives CDR1 SEHNR, CDR2 FQNEAQ (reference sequence). CDR3 length: 15 amino acids.

The rearrangement uses TRBV6-5 and TRBJ2-7; TCRdb picks TRBD2, but there is no DNA to check that call. The CDR3 is made up of 16 amino acids. In germline, CDR1 is MNHEY, CDR2 SVGAGI. CDR3: CASSYDGARVSYEQYF.

The V call is TRBV7-2, the J call TRBJ2-3; TCRdb lists TRBD2, though no DNA is available to test this call. The germline V gene encodes CDR1 SGHTA and CDR2 FQGNSA. This CDR3 has 14 residues. The CDR3 loop is CASLQRGDTDTQYF.

The V gene is TRBV3-1, the J gene TRBJ2-3; as DNA is missing, the TRBD1 call by TCRdb cannot be tested. The CDR3 spans 14 residues. Germline values: CDR1 LGHDT, CDR2 YNNKEL (reference sequence). CDR3 sequence reads: CASSPRGTTDTQYF.

The rearrangement joins TRBV5-1 to TRBJ2-4; no DNA is available, so the TRBD2 call from TCRdb remains unchecked. The CDR3 is 15 amino acids. CDR1 is SGHRS and CDR2 is YFSETQ in the germline V gene. This CDR3 is CASSLGTSGENIQYF.

The rearrangement uses TRBV5-1 and TRBJ2-1; TCRdb designates TRBD2, a call that cannot be tested without DNA. In germline, CDR1 is SGHRS, CDR2 YFSETQ. The CDR3 has 16 residues. CDR3 region: CASSLVAGSTYNEQFF.

The chain is built from TRBV21-1 and TRBJ2-3; TCRdb selects TRBD1, and the lack of DNA leaves this call unchecked. TRBV21-1 is noted as a pseudogene. The CDR3 has 17 residues. CDR3 in amino acids: CASSKALWDSLTDTQYF.

This sequence joins TRBV6-5 and TRBJ1-5; TCRdb lists TRBD1, though no DNA is available to test this call. This CDR3 has 13 residues. Per the germline V gene, CDR1 is MNHEY and CDR2 is SVGAGI. The CDR3 is CATRSGSNQPQHF.

The CDR3 sequence is CASRTGGLGTDTQYF. This chain joins TRBV5-1 and TRBJ2-3; without DNA, the TCRdb call of TRBD1 cannot be checked. This CDR3 has 15 residues. Germline V lookup: CDR1 SGHRS, CDR2 YFSETQ.

The rearrangement uses TRBV10-3 and TRBJ1-1; absent DNA, TCRdb's TRBD1 call cannot be checked. The CDR3 totals 16 residues. Germline loops: CDR1 ENHRY, CDR2 SYGVKD. The CDR3 sequence is CAISDPGQGLGTEAFF.

The gene calls are TRBV5-4 and TRBJ1-2. The CDR3 is made up of 13 amino acids. The germline gives CDR1 SGHNT, CDR2 YYREEE (reference sequence). CDR3 region: CASRMQGAGGYTF.

This chain uses TRBV7-9 with TRBJ2-7. Germline loops: CDR1 SEHNR, CDR2 FQNEAQ (reference sequence). The CDR3 runs 16 residues. The CDR3 protein is CASSSRLGGNSYEQYF.

The chain couples TRBV7-9 to TRBJ2-5; TCRdb reports TRBD1, a call that lacks DNA to check it against. The CDR3 has 15 residues. CDR1 SEHNR and CDR2 FQNEAQ come from the germline V gene (reference sequence). CDR3 in amino acids: CASSQFAGGPETQYF.

The chain recombines TRBV5-1 with TRBJ1-6. Germline V gives CDR1 SGHRS, CDR2 YFSETQ. This CDR3 comprises 14 residues. The CDR3: CASSFSTRNSPLHF.

The chain recombines TRBV2 with TRBJ1-5; no DNA is available, so the TRBD1 call from TCRdb remains unchecked. The CDR3 consists of 13 residues. In germline, CDR1 is SNHLY, CDR2 FYNNEI. The CDR3 spells CASKGPSNQPQHF.